This record covers a single T cell receptor beta chain. The specificity of this receptor is unknown. Qualities for individual bases were not recorded, and no much larger clone is one base off. The CDR3, cysteine through phenylalanine, is 15 amino acids long. Of the read, only the CDR3 DNA is kept; its 45 bases are in frame from base 1. CDR1 MNHEY and CDR2 SVGAGI are derived from the germline V gene. At the junction V is shortened by 6 bases and J by 0 bases; bases outside the gene matches: 7. This specimen belongs to a study of cytomegalovirus exposure and HLA in healthy donors (TCRdb year 2017). Context from the whole study: A later analysis indicated that the 95 to 150 validation repertoires were generated on the platform also employed for the approximately 670 repertoires of the first cohort. The study aimed to test whether signatures of past pathogen exposure could be identified by cataloging public T cell receptors. Along with the roughly 670-subject first cohort, a separate validation cohort of around 110 different subjects was used. The study combined high-throughput TCR immunosequencing, statistical association of individual TCRs with disease status, and machine learning to predict cytomegalovirus infection status.

The donors belonged to the validation cohort of 90 to 150 subjects, which was separate from the roughly 670-subject first cohort. Findings and caveats that apply to the study as a whole: In vitro tests confirmed that a few of the cytomegalovirus-associated TCR beta chains recognize cytomegalovirus antigens. The authors suggested that the approach could potentially be generalized to other disease states and immunological phenotypes. The study listed around 160 TCR beta chains as associated with cytomegalovirus. A later analysis found that TCRs clustered in the first cohort also tended to co-occur in the roughly 120 validation repertoires, with approximately 94% of cluster scores above 0. Most TCR sequences were seen in very few donors, while some public TCRs were found in many individuals. The classifier was reported to diagnose cytomegalovirus status with high specificity and sensitivity in both the original and validation cohorts. A later analysis had no HLA typing for the validation cohort, so co-occurrence there was scored across all 130 or so repertoires.

Library preparation used the immunoSEQ multiplex PCR assay. Per the original workflow: A statistical classification framework was built to diagnose cytomegalovirus status from the catalog of TCR beta chain sequences. TCRdb carries this immuneACCESS record with in-frame sequences only. Its versions omit some clonotypes, under half of them owing to an unresolved V gene in the studies checked, with the rest unexplained. The V and J calls and clone size are taken from that table; D and trimming were inferred from the DNA. This sample holds about 82,000 clones; about 92% were observed only once. The biggest ten clones account for roughly 0.62% of the sample.

The TCR sequence derives from a man between 18 and 29 years old in good health and CMV-seronegative. The chain is assembled from TRBV6-5 and TRBJ1-1; 7 junctional bases match TRBD1. The sequenced sample consisted of PBMCs. The sequenced DNA: TGTGCCAGCAGCTCCCGGGACAGTATGAACACTGAAGCTTTCTTT. The resulting protein is CASSSRDSMNTEAFF.